This is a list of T cell receptor beta chains from one sample in a study of shared clonotypes between healthy human individuals. Produced via immunoSEQ multiplex PCR; TCRdb's table is partial and in-frame only. The data contain just over 2,000,000 clones, 90% to 95% of them singletons. Sequencing was performed on naive CD4+ T cells sorted from blood. These receptors all stem from a young man in good health. CDR3s include the opening cysteine and the closing phenylalanine or tryptophan. D genes are given only for firm matches. Clone size, where shown, is once, few, many, or a class for clones that have expanded.

cdr3_length,j_call,v_call,clone_size,d_call,cdr3_nt,cdr3_aa
14,TRBJ1-5,TRBV6-1,few,-,TGTGCCAGCGCCGTAGCAGGGGGCAATCAGCCCCAGCATTTT,CASAVAGGNQPQHF
15,TRBJ1-4,TRBV5-6,-,-,TGTGCCAGCAGCGCCCAACAGGGTACTAATGAAAAACTGTTTTTT,CASSAQQGTNEKLFF
12,TRBJ2-3,TRBV6-6,once,-,TGTGCCAGCAGTTCAGCGGGAGATACGCAGTATTTT,CASSSAGDTQYF
15,TRBJ2-5,TRBV10-2,once,TRBD2,TGCGCCAGCAGCGGACTAGCGGGGGGTATTGAGACCCAGTACTTC,CASSGLAGGIETQYF
14,TRBJ1-1,TRBV10-3,-,-,TGTGCCATCAGTGCGGGCGGTTCGAACACTGAAGCTTTCTTT,CAISAGGSNTEAFF
12,TRBJ2-2,TRBV19,-,-,TGTGCCAGTAGTAAGGAGTTGGGGCAGCTGTTTTTT,CASSKELGQLFF
14,TRBJ2-3,TRBV19,-,TRBD2,TGTGCCAGTAGTACCGGGACTATCGCAGATACGCAGTATTTT,CASSTGTIADTQYF
15,TRBJ2-7,TRBV7-9,-,TRBD1,TGTGCCAGCAGCTTCCGAGGACAGGGAACCTACGAGCAGTACTTC,CASSFRGQGTYEQYF
16,TRBJ2-6,TRBV6-1,-,TRBD2,TGTGCCAGCAGTGCTGTGGGAGGGAGTGGGGCCAACGTCCTGACTTTC,CASSAVGGSGANVLTF
15,TRBJ2-7,TRBV2,-,TRBD2,TGTGCCAGCAGTGGGCCGACTAGCGGGAGGGGCGAGCAGTACTTC,CASSGPTSGRGEQYF
15,TRBJ2-7,TRBV11-3,-,-,TGTGCCAGCATCCCAAATGGGCCAGGAATCTACGAGCAGTACTTC,CASIPNGPGIYEQYF
12,TRBJ2-7,TRBV10-3,-,-,TGTGCCATCAGTGAGCGCGGATACGAGCAGTACTTC,CAISERGYEQYF
13,TRBJ2-6,TRBV10-3,-,-,TGTGCCATCCGGGACTCTGGGGCCAACGTCCTGACTTTC,CAIRDSGANVLTF
19,TRBJ1-6,TRBV11-2,-,TRBD1,TGTGCCAGCAGCCAGGGTCCGGGACAGGGGGCTCTGATGAATTCACCCCTCCACTTT,CASSQGPGQGALMNSPLHF
16,TRBJ1-2,TRBV28,-,TRBD1,TGTGCCAGCAGCCCGGGACAGGGGACCTCCCTCTATGGCTACACCTTC,CASSPGQGTSLYGYTF
15,TRBJ1-1,TRBV28,-,-,TGTGCCAGCAGTTTATTGGAAGGGCGGAACACTGAAGCTTTCTTT,CASSLLEGRNTEAFF
16,TRBJ2-1,TRBV19,once,-,TGTGCCAGTAGTATAGAGAGGGGCATCTCCTACAATGAGCAGTTCTTC,CASSIERGISYNEQFF
17,TRBJ1-6,TRBV5-1,-,TRBD1,TGCGCCAGCAGTCCAAATGTCCCGCGGACAGGGGGTTCACCCCTCCACTTT,CASSPNVPRTGGSPLHF
13,TRBJ1-5,TRBV7-2,-,-,TGTGCCAGCAGCGTTCGGGATGGTCAGCCCCAGCATTTT,CASSVRDGQPQHF
17,TRBJ2-3,TRBV5-1,-,-,TGCGCCAGCAGCTCTAATGGACGGACACCAGGCACAGATACGCAGTATTTT,CASSSNGRTPGTDTQYF
13,TRBJ2-5,TRBV10-3,once,-,TGTGCCATCAGTGAGACGGGAGATGAGACCCAGTACTTC,CAISETGDETQYF
13,TRBJ2-7,TRBV11-2,-,-,TGTGCCAGCAGCTTATTAGCCTTATACGAGCAGTACTTC,CASSLLALYEQYF
18,TRBJ2-6,TRBV5-1,once,-,TGCGCCAGCAGCTTGGATACACAGGGCTGGCCTGGGGCCAACGTCCTGACTTTC,CASSLDTQGWPGANVLTF
15,TRBJ2-1,TRBV11-3,-,TRBD2,TGTGCCAGCAGCTTAGGGACTAGCGGGAGCCATGAGCAGTTCTTC,CASSLGTSGSHEQFF
15,TRBJ1-5,TRBV30,once,-,TGTGCCTGGAGCTCCATCAGGGGTAGCAATCAGCCCCAGCATTTT,CAWSSIRGSNQPQHF
15,TRBJ2-1,TRBV7-2,-,-,TGTGCCAGCAGCTTAGAGGGTGGGTCTTACAATGAGCAGTTCTTC,CASSLEGGSYNEQFF
13,TRBJ2-3,TRBV14,-,-,TGTGCCAGCGCTTCAATGGACTGGGTTACGCAGTATTTT,CASASMDWVTQYF
15,TRBJ2-2,TRBV5-4,-,-,TGTGCCAGCAGCTTGGACAGGGTCACCACCGGGGAGCTGTTTTTT,CASSLDRVTTGELFF
15,TRBJ2-1,TRBV4-1,-,-,TGCGCCAGCAGCCGCCGCTTGTCTAGCTACGATGAGCAGTTCTTC,CASSRRLSSYDEQFF
15,TRBJ2-5,TRBV6-5,once,TRBD2,TGTGCCAGTAAATACCGAAGCGGGGGCCAAGAGACCCAGTACTTC,CASKYRSGGQETQYF
13,TRBJ1-5,TRBV10-3,-,-,TGTGCCATCAGTGCGGAGGTAGACCAGCCCCAGCATTTT,CAISAEVDQPQHF
13,TRBJ2-7,TRBV30,-,-,TGTGCCTGGTGTCCGGGACAAACATACGAGCAGTACTTC,CAWCPGQTYEQYF
12,TRBJ1-3,TRBV5-1,-,-,TGCGCCAGCAGCTTGTCCGGAAACACCATATATTTT,CASSLSGNTIYF
15,TRBJ2-3,TRBV19,once,-,TGTGCCAGTAGTATAGAGGTTCGCGCCCTCGATACGCAGTATTTT,CASSIEVRALDTQYF
15,TRBJ1-1,TRBV15,-,-,TGTGCCACCAGCAGAGATACATTCAGGTCGACTGAAGCTTTCTTT,CATSRDTFRSTEAFF
15,TRBJ1-3,TRBV10-2,-,-,TGCGCCAGCAGTGACCCCGGAGGTACTGGAAACACCATATATTTT,CASSDPGGTGNTIYF